The 11 T cell receptor beta chains below all came from one sample that was sequenced in a study of cytomegalovirus exposure and HLA in healthy donors. 13 Jbeta primers and 60 Vbeta primers were used for the PCR. The repertoire was sequenced with immunoSEQ multiplex PCR; TCRdb's copy has only in-frame clones and lacks some. The sample has over 75,000 clones; approximately 85% are singletons. The specimen sequenced was PBMCs. These TCRs come from a woman between 18 and 29 years old in good health and CMV-seropositive.

The chain recombines TRBV6-6 with TRBJ1-5, with 11 bases matching TRBD1. The CDR3 has 15 residues. CDR1 is MNHNY, CDR2 SVGAGI, per germline (reference sequence). The junction had 2 bases not matched to a gene; V was cut back by 0 bases and J by 7 bases. CDR3 bases: TGTGCCAGCAGTTACTCGGGACAGGGGGGGCAGCCCCAGCATTTT. Translated, it gives CASSYSGQGGQPQHF.

The chain combines TRBV27 with TRBJ2-7; 10 positions match TRBD2. Trimming removed 5 bases from V and 2 bases from J; junction bases left unmatched: 9. CDR3 length equals 16 residues. Germline V lookup: CDR1 MNHEY, CDR2 SMNVEV (reference sequence). The CDR3 here is CASSPSLAGRTYEQYF. The CDR3 nucleotides read TGTGCCAGCAGTCCGTCACTAGCGGGGCGAACCTACGAGCAGTACTTC.

This clone was seen a handful of times. The chain has TRBV7-9 and TRBJ1-3, with TRBD1 identical over 7 bases. V lost 5 bases and J lost 1; bases outside the gene matches: 8. This CDR3 region has 16 residues. In germline, CDR1 is SEHNR, CDR2 FQNEAQ (reference sequence). The CDR3 spells CASSNIDRDSGNTIYF. The CDR3 bases are TGTGCCAGCAGCAACATCGACAGGGATTCTGGAAACACCATATATTTT.

In this sample, this clone turned up once. V is TRBV6-1 and J is TRBJ2-6, with D tentatively TRBD1 (7 bases). Germline V CDR1 and CDR2: MNHNS, SASEGT. V gave up 6 bases and J gave up 1 base, with 10 bases separating them. The CDR3 contains 15 residues. The CDR3 nucleotides read TGTGCCAGCAGAGCAGGGGGGTCTGGGGCCAACGTCCTGACTTTC. This codes for CASRAGGSGANVLTF.

V usage is TRBV27 and J usage is TRBJ1-5, with 8 bases aligning to TRBD1. The CDR3 contains 15 residues. V was pared by 5 bases and J by 7 bases, with 10 bases of the junction left unmatched. Germline lookup yields CDR1 MNHEY and CDR2 SMNVEV (reference sequence). CDR3 sequence reads: CASSQAPGGLQPQHF. The CDR3 DNA sequence: TGTGCCAGCAGTCAAGCTCCAGGGGGCCTACAGCCCCAGCATTTT.

This clone was observed once. J is TRBJ1-2 and V is TRBV30; 9 bases agree with TRBD1. CDR3 length: 17 amino acids. Germline V gene data show CDR1 as GTSNPN and CDR2 as SVGIG (reference sequence). Trimming took 0 bases from V and 4 from J; bases not matched to a gene: 12. The CDR3 region has the DNA TGTGCCTGGAGTGTCCTCAGGAAGACAGGGGGAGGCTATGGCTACACCTTC. Translation: CAWSVLRKTGGGYGYTF.

This clone was recorded once. The rearrangement links TRBV4-1 to TRBJ1-6, with TRBD1 as a possible D gene (6 bases). Germline CDR1 MGHRA, CDR2 YSYEKL. This CDR3 spans 16 amino acids. V gave up 5 bases and J gave up 6 bases, with 17 bases separating them. The CDR3 loop reads CASSTEVGQPNSPLHF. As DNA, the CDR3 is TGCGCCAGCAGCACAGAGGTCGGACAGCCTAATTCACCCCTCCACTTT.

This clone was seen a few times. The chain recombines TRBV4-1 with TRBJ2-1; maybe TRBD2 (5 bases). The germline V gene encodes CDR1 MGHRA and CDR2 YSYEKL. The CDR3 runs 14 residues. V was trimmed by 0 bases and J by 13 bases, leaving 16 bases between them. The CDR3 DNA sequence: TGCGCCAGCAGCCAAGATCACTCGCCGAGGGAACAGTTCTTC. This gives the protein CASSQDHSPREQFF.

The V and J genes are TRBV14 and TRBJ1-4; the match to TRBD1 covers 9 bases. This CDR3 contains 19 residues. V lost 0 bases, J lost 8 bases, and 16 bases stayed unmatched. Germline-derived CDR1 and CDR2 are SGHDN and FVKESK. As DNA, the CDR3 is TGTGCCAGCAGCCAAGAGGGCACAGGGGGCGCAGGCGGACGCGAAAAACTGTTTTTT. Translating gives CASSQEGTGGAGGREKLFF.

This chain joins TRBV6-1 and TRBJ1-2; 8 bases are a match to TRBD1. The CDR3 is 17 amino acids. Germline V gene lookup returns CDR1 MNHNS and CDR2 SASEGT. The junction had 15 bases not matched to a gene; V was cut back by 1 base and J by 8 bases. The CDR3 DNA is TGTGCCAGCAGTGAAGACCCTCGCGCGGGACAGGTGGGGGGCTACACCTTC. Translation: CASSEDPRAGQVGGYTF.

The chain employs TRBV2 and TRBJ1-4; D perhaps matches TRBD1 (5 bases). The CDR3 length is 14 residues. The V gene lost 0 bases and the J gene lost 6 bases, with 8 bases spanning the gap. Germline CDR1 reads SNHLY; CDR2 reads FYNNEI. The CDR3 DNA is TGTGCCAGCAGTGAAGCACGGGGGGATGAAAAACTGTTTTTT. As protein: CASSEARGDEKLFF. The variable domain in full, completed from reference TRBV2 and TRBJ1-4, reads EPEVTQTPSHQVTQMGQEVILRCVPISNHLYFYWYRQILGQKVEFLVSFYNNEISEKSEIFDDQFSVERPDGSNFTLKIRSTKLEDSAMYFCASSEARGDEKLFFGSGTQLSVL.